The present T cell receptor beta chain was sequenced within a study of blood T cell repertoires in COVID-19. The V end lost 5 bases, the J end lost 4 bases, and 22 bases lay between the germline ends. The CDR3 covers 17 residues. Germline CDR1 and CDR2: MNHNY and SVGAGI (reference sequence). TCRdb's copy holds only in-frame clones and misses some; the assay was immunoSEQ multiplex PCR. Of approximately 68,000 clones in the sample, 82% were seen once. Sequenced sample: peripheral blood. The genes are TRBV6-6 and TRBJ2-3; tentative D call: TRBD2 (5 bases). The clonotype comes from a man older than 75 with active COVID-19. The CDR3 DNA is TGTGCCAGCAGTCCCCAGCCGTTCGGGATGGCTGCAGATACGCAGTATTTT. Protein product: CASSPQPFGMAADTQYF.